Below are 4 T cell receptor beta chains sequenced from a single sample in a study of shared clonotypes between healthy human individuals (dated by TCRdb to between 2020 and 2021). Library preparation employed the immunoSEQ multiplex PCR assay. TCRdb carries this immuneACCESS record with in-frame sequences only. Its versions omit some clonotypes, under half of them owing to an unresolved V gene in the studies checked, with the rest unexplained. The sample contains over a million clones, nearly 99% of them found a single time. The top ten clonotypes cover 0.4% to 0.55% of the sample. The sample was naive CD4+ T cells sorted from blood. The sample's cell subset or site, from its label and the paper: CD45RA+ positively selected. These receptors were collected from a man aged 25-40 years in good health.

V usage is TRBV5-6 and J usage is TRBJ1-2; D may be TRBD1 (6 bases). CDR1 is SGHDT and CDR2 is YYEEEE in the germline V gene. V was clipped by 3 bases and J by 7 bases, with 13 bases between them. The CDR3 length is 13 residues. The CDR3 sequence: CASSSQGRGGYTF. CDR3 nucleotides: TGTGCCAGCAGCTCACAGGGTCGGGGTGGCTACACCTTC.

The chain has TRBV5-1 and TRBJ2-5, with D unresolved. The germline V gene encodes CDR1 SGHRS and CDR2 YFSETQ. The CDR3 consists of 13 residues. V was pared by 1 base and J by 5 bases, with 9 bases between. CDR3 sequence reads: CASSLILMETQYF. The CDR3 DNA follows: TGCGCCAGCAGCTTGATTCTAATGGAGACCCAGTACTTC.

V gene TRBV27 combines with J gene TRBJ2-3; TRBD2 agrees at 8 bases. The V segment lost 3 bases and the J segment 7 bases; nucleotides outside the gene matches: 12. The CDR3 runs to 16 residues. Per the germline V gene, CDR1 is MNHEY and CDR2 is SMNVEV (reference sequence). CDR3 residues: CASSLWTVAGLNTQYF. CDR3 sequence (DNA): TGTGCCAGCAGTTTGTGGACAGTAGCGGGACTGAATACGCAGTATTTT.

The V call is TRBV28, the J call TRBJ2-6; no reliable D call. The length of the CDR3 is 16 residues. Between the trimmed V and J ends, which lost 2 bases and 6 bases, there was a span of 14 bases. Per the germline V gene, CDR1 is MDHEN and CDR2 is SYDVKM. The CDR3 region is CASSLRGPGLANVLTF. In nucleotides, the CDR3 is TGTGCCAGCAGTTTACGCGGACCGGGCTTGGCCAACGTCCTGACTTTC.